This T cell receptor beta chain stems from a study of blood T cell repertoires in COVID-19. At the level of the study: Researchers got acute and convalescent COVID-19 samples from the United States, Italy and Spain. PBMCs, B-cell-depleted T cells, or T cells provided the cDNA or gDNA that made up the material.

This clone was observed many times. The CDR3 is made up of 15 amino acids. Germline CDR1 LNHDA, CDR2 SQIVND (reference sequence). The J segment lost 1 base and the V segment lost 7 bases, leaving 7 bases of the junction unmatched. In the original processing: Amplification of reference gene primers provided the estimated nucleated cell counts. The protocol was immunoSEQ multiplex PCR, while the TCRdb copy is restricted to in-frame clones and leaves out a portion. V and J calls and clone size are given by that table; D and trimming were obtained from the DNA. Of about 260,000 clones in the sample, 80% to 90% were seen once.

Sequencing was done on a sample of peripheral blood. This TCR was sampled from a woman aged 35 to 49 with acute or convalescent COVID-19. This sequence joins TRBV19 and TRBJ1-3, with TRBD1 matching over 7 bases. The chain's CDR3 is CASKPTGPSGNTIYF. CDR3 in DNA: TGTGCCAGTAAACCGACAGGGCCTTCTGGAAACACCATATATTTT.